A selection of T cell receptor beta chains follows, all from one sample in a study of blood T cell repertoires in COVID-19. Sequencing was performed with immunoSEQ multiplex PCR; in TCRdb, only in-frame clones are kept and a portion is missing. The sample has over 150,000 clones, approximately 90% seen once; the top ten hold over 3.5%. Input material: peripheral blood. All receptors come from a woman in her sixties or seventies who had recovered from COVID-19. Both conserved end residues are part of each CDR3. D genes are given only for firm matches. Clone sizes are given selectively: once, few, many, or a class where the clone is expanded.

D gene,V gene,CDR3 length,clone size,J gene,CDR3 DNA,CDR3 protein
TRBD1,TRBV11-2,12,NA,TRBJ2-7,TGTGCCAGCAGCTGGACAGGGAACGAGCAGTACTTC,CASSWTGNEQYF
NA,TRBV29-1,13,NA,TRBJ1-1,TGCAGCGTAACCCGACAGGAGAACACTGAAGCTTTCTTT,CSVTRQENTEAFF
TRBD1,TRBV7-9,13,NA,TRBJ1-2,TGTGCCAGCAGCTTGGACAGGGGCTATGGCTACACCTTC,CASSLDRGYGYTF
TRBD1,TRBV6-2/TRBV6-3,14,NA,TRBJ1-6,TGTGCCAGCAGTTTGGGACAGCAGAATTCACCCCTCCACTTT,CASSLGQQNSPLHF
TRBD1,TRBV10-2,15,NA,TRBJ2-7,TGCGCCAGCAGGGGTGCCGGGACAGGGCTCTACGAGCAGTACTTC,CASRGAGTGLYEQYF
NA,TRBV2,15,NA,TRBJ2-1,TGTGCCAGCAGTCGTAGCGGAAGCTCCTACAATGAGCAGTTCTTC,CASSRSGSSYNEQFF
NA,TRBV12-2,18,few,TRBJ2-1,TGTGCAAGTCGATTTGGACTAGCGGGGGGATGCTCCTACAATGAGCAGTTCTTC,CASRFGLAGGCSYNEQFF
TRBD1,TRBV7-9,15,NA,TRBJ1-6,TGTGCCAGCAGCTTAGGTACAGGGGGCTGTTCACCCCTCCACTTT,CASSLGTGGCSPLHF
TRBD1,TRBV5-1,16,NA,TRBJ1-1,TGCGCCAGCGGCGTATCGACAGGGGGTCAGAACACTGAAGCTTTCTTT,CASGVSTGGQNTEAFF
TRBD1,TRBV27,17,NA,TRBJ1-1,TGTGCCAGCAGCCCCGGGACAGGGCAGAATGGGGACACTGAAGCTTTCTTT,CASSPGTGQNGDTEAFF
TRBD1,TRBV7-2,14,NA,TRBJ1-2,TGTGCCAGCAGCTCTCAGGGACAGAACTATGGCTACACCTTC,CASSSQGQNYGYTF
NA,TRBV7-2,16,NA,TRBJ2-3,TGTGCCAGCAGCTTAGTCGCGGGGACTAGCACAGATACGCAGTATTTT,CASSLVAGTSTDTQYF
TRBD2,TRBV9,16,NA,TRBJ2-3,TGTGCCAGCAGCGCCGGAGCGGGGGTGGTAACAGATACGCAGTATTTT,CASSAGAGVVTDTQYF
NA,TRBV28,15,few,TRBJ1-2,TGTGCCAGCAGTCTGTCCGACAGGTTTAACTATGGCTACACCTTC,CASSLSDRFNYGYTF
NA,TRBV10-3,16,NA,TRBJ2-2,TGTGCCATCAGTGAGCTCCAGGGGATAAACACCGGGGAGCTGTTTTTT,CAISELQGINTGELFF
TRBD2,TRBV19,15,NA,TRBJ2-3,TGTGCCAGTAGTATGAAACTAGCGGGGACAGATACGCAGTATTTT,CASSMKLAGTDTQYF
TRBD2,TRBV5-1,17,NA,TRBJ2-5,TGCGCCAGCAGCTTGGTACTAGCGGGGGGGCAGCAAGAGACCCAGTACTTC,CASSLVLAGGQQETQYF
NA,TRBV30,13,NA,TRBJ1-5,TGTGCCTGGAGTGCAGATAGCAATCAGCCCCAGCATTTT,CAWSADSNQPQHF
TRBD2,TRBV5-1,17,NA,TRBJ2-3,TGCGCCAGCAGCTCGTCCGCGACTAGCGGGGGCACAGATACGCAGTATTTT,CASSSSATSGGTDTQYF
NA,TRBV29-1,14,NA,TRBJ1-1,TGCAGCGCCAAGGTCGGGGGGGGGAACACTGAAGCTTTCTTT,CSAKVGGGNTEAFF
TRBD1,TRBV9,17,once,TRBJ2-2,TGTGCCAGCAGCGTAGGTTCTCGGACAGGGAACACCGGGGAGCTGTTTTTT,CASSVGSRTGNTGELFF
NA,TRBV11-2,16,NA,TRBJ1-1,TGTGCCAGCAGCTCCAGGACTTCAACTGGTAGAGCTGAAGCTTTCTTT,CASSSRTSTGRAEAFF
NA,TRBV5-1,14,NA,TRBJ1-1,TGCGCCAGCAGCCACCAGGGTAGGGACACTGAAGCTTTCTTT,CASSHQGRDTEAFF
TRBD2,TRBV19,18,NA,TRBJ2-2,TGTGCCAGTAGTCCCCTAGGACTAGCGGGAAGCTCCACCGGGGAGCTGTTTTTT,CASSPLGLAGSSTGELFF
NA,TRBV19,13,NA,TRBJ2-7,TGTGCCAGTAGTACGGGCCGGGGCTACGAGCAGTACTTC,CASSTGRGYEQYF
NA,TRBV28,15,NA,TRBJ1-6,TGTGCCAGCAGTTTGGGCAGCTCCTATAATTCACCCCTCCACTTT,CASSLGSSYNSPLHF
TRBD2,TRBV3-1/TRBV3-2,15,NA,TRBJ2-1,TGTGCCAGCAGCCAAGCCTCTAGCGGGTACAATGAGCAGTTCTTC,CASSQASSGYNEQFF
NA,TRBV2,16,few,TRBJ2-1,TGTGCCAGCATGAACTCGCAATGGAGCTCCTACAATGAGCAGTTCTTC,CASMNSQWSSYNEQFF
NA,TRBV5-1,14,NA,TRBJ2-3,TGCGCCAGCAGCTTGGTTCCAGGCACAGATACGCAGTATTTT,CASSLVPGTDTQYF